This TCR beta chain was found in a study of cytomegalovirus exposure and HLA in healthy donors. This clone was observed once. Its antigen remains unidentified. Whole-study results and caveats: Later, an analysis showed that TCR beta chains associated with HLA were more clonally expanded than others that were equally common. Sequence variants that were highly shared formed a cluster that was likely a sequencing artifact. V- and J-gene trimming of TCR beta was linked (in a later analysis) to a missense DCLRE1C variant.

Nominally healthy donors were sampled, though unrecorded immune exposures were likely. The PCR employed 60 Vbeta primers together with 13 Jbeta primers. The protocol was immunoSEQ multiplex PCR, while the TCRdb copy is restricted to in-frame clones and leaves out a portion. The sample comprises 160,000 or so clones, around 81% of which are singletons, and 4% to 5% rests with the top ten. This CDR3 has 16 residues. V dropped 5 bases and J dropped 1; count of bases not matched to a gene: 10. CDR1 and CDR2 (germline): SGHTA, FQGNSA. This sequence was found in a young woman in good health and CMV-seropositive. Sequences were obtained from PBMCs. The chain joins TRBV7-2 to TRBJ2-7; 8 bases line up with TRBD2. DNA of the CDR3: TGTGCCAGCAGCCAGCGGTCCGGGGGGGATTCCTACGAGCAGTACTTC. This sequence encodes CASSQRSGGDSYEQYF. Full variable domain (missing parts from reference TRBV7-2 and TRBJ2-7): GAGVSQSPSNKVTEKGKDVELRCDPISGHTALYWYRQSLGQGLEFLIYFQGNSAPDKSGLPSDRFSAERTGGSVSTLTIQRTQQEDSAVYLCASSQRSGGDSYEQYFGPGTRLTVT.